The source of this T cell receptor beta chain is a study of PD-L1 blockade in urothelial cancer. Turning to the study itself: Male patients with bladder-origin urothelial cancer numbered about 90% of the roughly 30. Blood-derived samples held a median roughly 140,000 T cells. Study outcomes and limitations: Survival was better when pretreatment blood TCR clonality fell below the median.

Germline-derived CDR1 and CDR2 are SGHDT and YYEEEE. The V gene lost 0 bases and the J gene lost 0 bases, with 14 bases spanning the gap. The CDR3 contains 17 residues. The time point denotes: pretreatment peripheral blood. On this clone itself: The antigen is undetermined.

Every PCR was spiked with synthetic TCR analog templates. Sequencing was performed with immunoSEQ multiplex PCR; in TCRdb, only in-frame clones are kept and a portion is missing. The sample has under 95,000 clones, less than 90% seen once; the top ten hold roughly 9.2%. The receptor's source is a woman between 70 and 85 years old with urothelial cancer. The rearrangement joins TRBV5-6 to TRBJ2-3; D perhaps matches TRBD2 (6 bases). The sample here was PBMCs, taken around atezolizumab (anti-PD-L1) treatment. The CDR3 spells CASSLGLVGGSTDTQYF. The CDR3 DNA reads TGTGCCAGCAGCTTGGGATTGGTGGGGGGAAGCACAGATACGCAGTATTTT.